This passage covers 5 T cell receptor beta chains from one sample sequenced in a study of cytomegalovirus exposure and HLA in healthy donors. It was with 60 Vbeta and 13 Jbeta primers that the PCR ran. The protocol was immunoSEQ multiplex PCR, while the TCRdb copy is restricted to in-frame clones and leaves out a portion. The table includes about 170,000 clones, approximately 78% detected once. The sequenced material came from PBMCs. The receptors stem from a woman between 18 and 30 years old in good health and CMV-seronegative.

The chain joins TRBV2 to TRBJ2-3; D might be TRBD1 (7 bases). Trimming stripped 2 bases from V and 2 bases from J, with 11 bases between. This CDR3 spans 15 amino acids. Germline CDR1 is SNHLY and CDR2 is FYNNEI. The CDR3 loop is CASSEQGGPTDTQYF. The CDR3 DNA reads as TGTGCCAGCAGTGAACAGGGGGGACCCACAGATACGCAGTATTTT.

This clone was seen a single time. V gene TRBV6-6 combines with J gene TRBJ1-4; TRBD1 might be the D (5 bases). Trimming removed 7 bases at V and 3 bases at J, with 15 bases between. In germline, CDR1 is MNHNY, CDR2 SVGAGI (reference sequence). The CDR3 has 15 amino acids. CDR3 nucleotide sequence: TGTGCCAGCACCTCCCCAGGGTTTTCTAATGAAAAACTGTTTTTT. Translating it yields CASTSPGFSNEKLFF.

This clone was detected once. Compared with germline, one end of the junction differs, possibly owing to a read error. The J gene is TRBJ2-7, the V gene TRBV6-5, with TRBD2 matching over 11 bases. The germline gives CDR1 MNHEY, CDR2 SVGAGI. This CDR3 contains 15 residues. The CDR3 loop is CVSSYGTSGDYEQYF. CDR3 in DNA: TGTGTCAGCAGTTACGGGACTAGCGGCGACTACGAGCAGTACTTC.

This chain joins TRBV7-9 and TRBJ2-1, with TRBD2 matching 11 bases. The germline V gene has CDR1 SEHNR and CDR2 FQNEAQ (reference sequence). Trimming cost V 3 bases and J 4 bases; bases outside gene matches: 5. This CDR3 spans 16 amino acids. CDR3 loop: CASSFGTSGAYNEQFF. In DNA form, the CDR3 reads TGTGCCAGCAGCTTCGGGACTAGCGGAGCGTACAATGAGCAGTTCTTC.

This clone has just one count. The V call is TRBV2, the J call TRBJ2-3, with 8 bases matching TRBD2. V lost 5 bases and J lost 3; bases outside the gene matches: 7. Germline V lookup: CDR1 SNHLY, CDR2 FYNNEI. The CDR3 is made up of 15 amino acids. This CDR3 reads CASSLSGSRTDTQYF. CDR3 bases: TGTGCCAGCAGTTTAAGCGGGAGTAGGACAGATACGCAGTATTTT.